This T cell receptor (beta chain) was recovered during a study of shared clonotypes between healthy human individuals. Every subset had its genomic DNA shared out evenly among several immunoSEQ plates. Libraries were prepared by immunoSEQ multiplex PCR; TCRdb keeps only in-frame clonotypes and omits some of them. The table has around 2.5 million clones, 93% seen once. The length of the CDR3 is 12 residues. Looked up from germline, CDR1 is MDHEN and CDR2 is SYDVKM. V was trimmed by 10 bases and J by 5 bases, leaving 14 bases between them. This clone was picked up a small number of times. Its antigen is unidentified. Whole-study findings and limits: Represented genetic and exposure-history diversity was restricted by having few donors.

V gene TRBV28 combines with J gene TRBJ1-1; D remains ambiguous. The sequence derives from a man between 18 and 29 years old in good health. Some clones in this sample may be carry-over from other donors' samples. The source material was naive CD4+ T cells from PBMCs. The subset was: CD45RA+ positively selected. This CDR3 is CAIHQGWTEAFF. The CDR3 coding sequence is TGTGCCATCCATCAAGGTTGGACTGAAGCTTTCTTT.